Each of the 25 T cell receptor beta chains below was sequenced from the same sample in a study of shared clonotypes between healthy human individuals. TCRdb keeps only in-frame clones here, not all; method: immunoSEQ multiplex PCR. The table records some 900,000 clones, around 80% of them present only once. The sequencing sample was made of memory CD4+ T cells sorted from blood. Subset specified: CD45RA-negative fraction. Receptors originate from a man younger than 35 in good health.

CDR3 DNA: TGCGCCAGCAGCTGGGGGACAGGGGGCGCTGGAAACACCATATATTTT. This translates into CASSWGTGGAGNTIYF. This chain connects TRBV5-1 to TRBJ1-3, with 12 nucleotides matching TRBD1. CDR3 length: 16 residues. Germline-derived CDR1 and CDR2 are SGHRS and YFSETQ. V was clipped by 3 bases and J by 2 bases; unmatched bases: 3.

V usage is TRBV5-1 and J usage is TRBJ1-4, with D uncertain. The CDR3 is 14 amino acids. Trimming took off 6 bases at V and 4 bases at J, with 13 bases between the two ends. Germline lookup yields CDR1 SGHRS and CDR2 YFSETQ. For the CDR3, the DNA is TGCGCCAGCAAGGAAGGGCCGAGTAATGAAAAACTGTTTTTT. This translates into CASKEGPSNEKLFF.

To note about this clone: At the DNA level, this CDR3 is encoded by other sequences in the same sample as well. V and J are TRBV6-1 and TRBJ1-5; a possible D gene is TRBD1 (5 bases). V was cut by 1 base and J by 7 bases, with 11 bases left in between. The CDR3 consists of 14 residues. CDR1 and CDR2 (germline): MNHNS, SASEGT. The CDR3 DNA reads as TGTGCCAGCAGTGAAGGTGGGGGACTCCAGCCCCAGCATTTT. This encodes CASSEGGGLQPQHF.

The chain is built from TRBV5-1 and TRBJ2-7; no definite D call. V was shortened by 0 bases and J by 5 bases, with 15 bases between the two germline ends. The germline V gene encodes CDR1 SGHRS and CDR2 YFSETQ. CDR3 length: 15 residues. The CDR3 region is CASSLVGGYENEQYF. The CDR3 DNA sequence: TGCGCCAGCAGCTTGGTAGGTGGATACGAGAACGAGCAGTACTTC. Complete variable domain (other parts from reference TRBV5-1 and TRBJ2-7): KAGVTQTPRYLIKTRGQQVTLSCSPISGHRSVSWYQQTPGQGLQFLFEYFSETQRNKGNFPGRFSGRQFSNSRSEMNVSTLELGDSALYLCASSLVGGYENEQYFGPGTRLTVT.

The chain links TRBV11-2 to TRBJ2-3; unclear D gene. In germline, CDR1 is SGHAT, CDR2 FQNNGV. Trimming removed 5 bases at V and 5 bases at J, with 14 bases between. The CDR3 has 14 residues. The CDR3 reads CASSETVDGDTQYF. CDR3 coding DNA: TGTGCCAGCAGCGAAACAGTTGATGGAGATACGCAGTATTTT.

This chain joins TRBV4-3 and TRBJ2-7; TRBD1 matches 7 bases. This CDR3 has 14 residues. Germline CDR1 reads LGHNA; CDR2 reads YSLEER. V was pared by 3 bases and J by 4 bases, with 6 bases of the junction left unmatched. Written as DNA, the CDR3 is TGCGCCAGCAGCCATGCTCAGGGGGAGTACGAGCAGTACTTC. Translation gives CASSHAQGEYEQYF.

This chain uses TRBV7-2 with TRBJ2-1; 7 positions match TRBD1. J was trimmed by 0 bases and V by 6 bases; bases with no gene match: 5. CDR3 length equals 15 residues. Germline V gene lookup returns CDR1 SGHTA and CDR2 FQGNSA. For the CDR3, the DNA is TGTGCCAGCAGACAGGACAGGAGCTCCTACAATGAGCAGTTCTTC. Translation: CASRQDRSSYNEQFF. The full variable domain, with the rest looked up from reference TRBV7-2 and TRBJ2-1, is GAGVSQSPSNKVTEKGKDVELRCDPISGHTALYWYRQSLGQGLEFLIYFQGNSAPDKSGLPSDRFSAERTGGSVSTLTIQRTQQEDSAVYLCASRQDRSSYNEQFFGPGTRLTVL.

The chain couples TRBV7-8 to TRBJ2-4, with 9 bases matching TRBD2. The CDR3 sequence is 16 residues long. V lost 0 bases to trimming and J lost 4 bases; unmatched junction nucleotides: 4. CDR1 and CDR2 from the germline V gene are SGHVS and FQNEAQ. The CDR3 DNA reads TGTGCCAGCAGCTTAGCGAGGCTAGCGGGAAAAAACATTCAGTACTTC. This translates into CASSLARLAGKNIQYF.

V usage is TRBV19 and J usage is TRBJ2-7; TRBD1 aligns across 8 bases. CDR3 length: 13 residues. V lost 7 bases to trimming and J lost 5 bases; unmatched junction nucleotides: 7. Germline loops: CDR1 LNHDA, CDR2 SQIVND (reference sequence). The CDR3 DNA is TGTGCCAGTACCATGACAGGGGTAAACGAGCAGTACTTC. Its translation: CASTMTGVNEQYF.

Written as DNA, the CDR3 is TGCAGCGTTGAGTCTGCGGGGTACACAGATACGCAGTATTTT. It translates to CSVESAGYTDTQYF. The chain uses TRBV29-1 and TRBJ2-3; tentative D call: TRBD2 (6 bases). V dropped 3 bases and J dropped 2 bases, with 12 bases sitting between them. This CDR3 spans 14 amino acids. Germline CDR1 reads SQVTM; CDR2 reads ANQGSEA.

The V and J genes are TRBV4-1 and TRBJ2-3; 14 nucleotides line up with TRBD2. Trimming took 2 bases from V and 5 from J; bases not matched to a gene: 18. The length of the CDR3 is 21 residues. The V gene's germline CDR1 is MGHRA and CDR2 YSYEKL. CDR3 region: CASSQTGTSGGLLASGDTQYF. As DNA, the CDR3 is TGCGCCAGCAGCCAAACTGGGACTAGCGGGGGACTCTTAGCAAGCGGAGATACGCAGTATTTT.

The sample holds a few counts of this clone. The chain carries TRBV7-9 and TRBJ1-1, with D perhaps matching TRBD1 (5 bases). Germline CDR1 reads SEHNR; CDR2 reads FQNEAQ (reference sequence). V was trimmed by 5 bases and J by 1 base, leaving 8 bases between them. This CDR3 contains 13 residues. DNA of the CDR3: TGTGCCAGCAGCGACAGTGGGAACACTGAAGCTTTCTTT. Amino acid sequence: CASSDSGNTEAFF.

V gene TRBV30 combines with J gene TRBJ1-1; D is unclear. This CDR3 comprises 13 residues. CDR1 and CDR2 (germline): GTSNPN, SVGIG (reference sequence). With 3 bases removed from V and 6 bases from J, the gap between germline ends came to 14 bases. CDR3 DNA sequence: TGTGCCTGGAGACTGACTCGGGAGGCTGAAGCTTTCTTT. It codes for CAWRLTREAEAFF.

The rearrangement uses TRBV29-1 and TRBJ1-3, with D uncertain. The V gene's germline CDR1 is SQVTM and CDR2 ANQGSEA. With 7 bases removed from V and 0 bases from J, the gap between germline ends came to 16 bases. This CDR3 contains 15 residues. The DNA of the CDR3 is TGCAGCGCTACTTCGGGAAGGATCTCTGGAAACACCATATATTTT. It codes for CSATSGRISGNTIYF.

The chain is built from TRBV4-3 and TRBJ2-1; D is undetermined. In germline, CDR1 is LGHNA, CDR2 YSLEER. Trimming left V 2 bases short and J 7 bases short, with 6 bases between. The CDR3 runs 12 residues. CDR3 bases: TGCGCCAGCAGCCAACCCCCGAATGAGCAGTTCTTC. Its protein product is CASSQPPNEQFF.

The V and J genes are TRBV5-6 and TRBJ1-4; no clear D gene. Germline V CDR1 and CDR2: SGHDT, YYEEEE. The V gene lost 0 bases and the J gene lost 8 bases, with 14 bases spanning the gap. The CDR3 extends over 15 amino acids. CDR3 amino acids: CASSLGYPHEEKLFF. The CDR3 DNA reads TGTGCCAGCAGCTTGGGATACCCCCATGAAGAAAAACTGTTTTTT.

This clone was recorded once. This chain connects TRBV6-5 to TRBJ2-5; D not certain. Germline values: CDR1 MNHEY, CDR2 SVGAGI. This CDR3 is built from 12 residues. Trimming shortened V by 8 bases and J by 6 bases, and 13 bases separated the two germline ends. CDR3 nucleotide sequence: TGTGCCAGCGGATTGAGTTTTCAGACCCAGTACTTC. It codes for CASGLSFQTQYF.

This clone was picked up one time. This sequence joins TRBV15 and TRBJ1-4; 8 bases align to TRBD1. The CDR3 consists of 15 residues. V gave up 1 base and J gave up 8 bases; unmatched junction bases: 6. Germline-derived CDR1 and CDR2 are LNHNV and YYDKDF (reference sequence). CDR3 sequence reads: CATSRGDRGGEKLFF. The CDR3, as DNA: TGTGCCACCAGCAGAGGAGACAGGGGAGGCGAAAAACTGTTTTTT. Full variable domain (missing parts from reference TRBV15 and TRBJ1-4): DAMVIQNPRYQVTQFGKPVTLSCSQTLNHNVMYWYQQKSSQAPKLLFHYYDKDFNNEADTPDNFQSRRPNTSFCFLDIRSPGLGDTAMYLCATSRGDRGGEKLFFGSGTQLSVL.

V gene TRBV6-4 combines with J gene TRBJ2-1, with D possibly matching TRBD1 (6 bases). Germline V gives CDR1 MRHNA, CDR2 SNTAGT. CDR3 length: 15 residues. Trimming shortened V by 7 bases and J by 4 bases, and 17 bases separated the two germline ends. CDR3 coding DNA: TGTGCCAGCACCCCCGGGACACCAAAATACAATGAGCAGTTCTTC. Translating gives CASTPGTPKYNEQFF.

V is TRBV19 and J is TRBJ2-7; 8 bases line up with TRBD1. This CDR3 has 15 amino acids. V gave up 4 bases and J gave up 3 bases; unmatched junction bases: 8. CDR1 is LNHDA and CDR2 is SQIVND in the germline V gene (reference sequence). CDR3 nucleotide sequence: TGTGCCAGTAGTAGTCAGGGGGCGGCGGGCTACGAGCAGTACTTC. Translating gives CASSSQGAAGYEQYF.

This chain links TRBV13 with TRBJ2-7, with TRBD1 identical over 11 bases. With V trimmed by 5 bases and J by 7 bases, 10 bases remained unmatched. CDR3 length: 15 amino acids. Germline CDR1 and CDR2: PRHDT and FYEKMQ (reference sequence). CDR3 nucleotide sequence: TGTGCCAGCAGCCCTCGGACAGGGGGCTCGGGGGAGCAGTACTTC. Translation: CASSPRTGGSGEQYF.

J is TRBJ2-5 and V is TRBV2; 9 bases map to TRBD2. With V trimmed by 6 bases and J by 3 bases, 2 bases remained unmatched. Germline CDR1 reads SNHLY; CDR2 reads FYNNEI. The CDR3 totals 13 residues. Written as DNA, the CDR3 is TGTGCCAGCAGGGCTAGCGGGGAAGAGACCCAGTACTTC. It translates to CASRASGEETQYF.

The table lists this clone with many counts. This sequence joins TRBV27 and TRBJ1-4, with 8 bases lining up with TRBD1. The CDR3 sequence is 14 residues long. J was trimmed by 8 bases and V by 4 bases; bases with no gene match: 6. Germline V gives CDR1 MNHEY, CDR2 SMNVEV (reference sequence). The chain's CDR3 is CASSSTGESEKLFF. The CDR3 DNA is TGTGCCAGCAGTTCGACAGGGGAATCGGAAAAACTGTTTTTT. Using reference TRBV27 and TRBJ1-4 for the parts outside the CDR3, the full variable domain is EAQVTQNPRYLITVTGKKLTVTCSQNMNHEYMSWYRQDPGLGLRQIYYSMNVEVTDKGDVPEGYKVSRKEKRNFPLILESPSPNQTSLYFCASSSTGESEKLFFGSGTQLSVL.

CDR3 sequence reads: CASSEATGFDEQYF. CDR3 sequence (DNA): TGCGCCAGCAGTGAGGCGACAGGGTTTGACGAGCAGTACTTC. The chain carries TRBV10-2 and TRBJ2-7; 7 nucleotides match TRBD1. The CDR3 runs 14 residues. V trimming: 2 bases; J trimming: 5 bases; junction bases outside the gene matches: 6. Germline CDR1 and CDR2: WSHSY and SAAADI.

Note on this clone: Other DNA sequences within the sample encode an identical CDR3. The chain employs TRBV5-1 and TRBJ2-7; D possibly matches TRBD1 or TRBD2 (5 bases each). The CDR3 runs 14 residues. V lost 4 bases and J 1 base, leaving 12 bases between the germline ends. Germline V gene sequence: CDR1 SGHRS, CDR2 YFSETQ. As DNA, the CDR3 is TGCGCCAGCAGCCCGGGACGGCTATCCTACGAGCAGTACTTC. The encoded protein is CASSPGRLSYEQYF.